The rows below give T cell receptor beta chains drawn from one sample of a study of regulatory T cells in long-lasting Graves disease. One entry per CDR3 protein results from TCRdb running MiXCR on the multiplex PCR reads. The sample comprises over 250,000 distinct CDR3 sequences, under 25% of which are singletons, and about 61% rests with the top ten. The specimen comprised peripheral blood mononuclear cells (PBMCs), sampled when the disease was refractory, from a patient treated with antithyroid drugs. Receptors originate from a female donor with Graves disease. Each CDR3 is given without its conserved first and last residue.

j_gene: TRBJ1-3; v_gene: TRBV9; CDR3aa: ASSATTNGNTIY
j_gene: TRBJ2-5; v_gene: TRBV11-2; CDR3aa: ASTPGTGVRETQY
j_gene: TRBJ1-4; v_gene: TRBV7-9; CDR3aa: ASSQRDTGIREKLF
j_gene: TRBJ1-1; v_gene: TRBV19; CDR3aa: ASSIDRDKVNTEAF
j_gene: TRBJ2-7; v_gene: TRBV28; CDR3aa: ASNLSGGPDSYEQY
j_gene: TRBJ2-7; v_gene: TRBV7-9; CDR3aa: ASSSLAGSYEQY
j_gene: TRBJ1-6; v_gene: TRBV29-1; CDR3aa: SVAIRGWDSNSPLH
j_gene: TRBJ1-5; v_gene: TRBV7-8; CDR3aa: ASSLDRRANQPQH
j_gene: TRBJ2-7; v_gene: TRBV10-3; CDR3aa: AISTSGGTYEQY
j_gene: TRBJ2-6; v_gene: TRBV18; CDR3aa: ASSPGGSGANVLT
j_gene: TRBJ2-3; v_gene: TRBV27; CDR3aa: ASSGPASGGGPDTQY
j_gene: TRBJ1-1; v_gene: TRBV27; CDR3aa: ASGDRGSEAF
j_gene: TRBJ2-7; v_gene: TRBV27; CDR3aa: ASSSGQGLPNEQY
j_gene: TRBJ2-7; v_gene: TRBV30; CDR3aa: AWSGASGMSAYEQY
j_gene: TRBJ2-2; v_gene: TRBV24-1; CDR3aa: ATSDPPGQGNGELF
j_gene: TRBJ2-5; v_gene: TRBV7-9; CDR3aa: ASSTYRDEETQY
j_gene: TRBJ1-1; v_gene: TRBV7-9; CDR3aa: ASSLGPSGTEAF
j_gene: TRBJ2-5; v_gene: TRBV2; CDR3aa: ASQREGTQY
j_gene: TRBJ2-5; v_gene: TRBV6-1; CDR3aa: ASSEDPIWETQY
j_gene: TRBJ1-2; v_gene: TRBV19; CDR3aa: ASSSWGQYGYT
j_gene: TRBJ2-7; v_gene: TRBV30; CDR3aa: AWGEEDHEQY
j_gene: TRBJ2-7; v_gene: TRBV30; CDR3aa: AWGSSGTYEQY
j_gene: TRBJ1-2; v_gene: TRBV27; CDR3aa: ASSLTGDGGGYT
j_gene: TRBJ2-7; v_gene: TRBV20-1; CDR3aa: SAGARQVSSYEQY
j_gene: TRBJ2-5; v_gene: TRBV5-4; CDR3aa: ASSLSPQETQY
j_gene: TRBJ2-4; v_gene: TRBV5-4; CDR3aa: ASSFGGSDIQY
j_gene: TRBJ2-7; v_gene: TRBV5-1; CDR3aa: ASSSETSGSVFSREQY
j_gene: TRBJ2-1; v_gene: TRBV11-2; CDR3aa: ASSLGGLAGAYNEQF
j_gene: TRBJ1-5; v_gene: TRBV3-1; CDR3aa: ASSQAPWGGDQPQH
j_gene: TRBJ1-1; v_gene: TRBV2; CDR3aa: ASSEGVWGSGTEAF
j_gene: TRBJ2-4; v_gene: TRBV7-9; CDR3aa: ASSLGGGETIQY
j_gene: TRBJ2-2; v_gene: TRBV15; CDR3aa: ATGTSGRAVSAGELF
j_gene: TRBJ1-1; v_gene: TRBV6-5; CDR3aa: ASSYDSRDTEAL
j_gene: TRBJ2-7; v_gene: TRBV9; CDR3aa: ASSVGVGPSYEQY
j_gene: TRBJ2-3; v_gene: TRBV6-1; CDR3aa: ASTARLAGVAGTDTQY
j_gene: TRBJ2-7; v_gene: TRBV2; CDR3aa: TGIRRGRAYEQY
j_gene: TRBJ1-1; v_gene: TRBV3-1; CDR3aa: ASSQRWDTEAF
j_gene: TRBJ2-1; v_gene: TRBV11-2; CDR3aa: ASSTEGLGSYEQF
j_gene: TRBJ1-4; v_gene: TRBV19; CDR3aa: ATGLLEKLF
j_gene: TRBJ2-5; v_gene: TRBV27; CDR3aa: ASRHQETQY
j_gene: TRBJ2-1; v_gene: TRBV3-1; CDR3aa: ASSQVSAEGQF
j_gene: TRBJ2-7; v_gene: TRBV6-1; CDR3aa: ASSRESSYEQY
j_gene: TRBJ1-6; v_gene: TRBV5-8; CDR3aa: ASSLVTGGGSPLH
j_gene: TRBJ2-5; v_gene: TRBV6-5; CDR3aa: ASSYSRGDGKQETQY
j_gene: TRBJ2-5; v_gene: TRBV7-2; CDR3aa: ASSPRDYPPR
j_gene: TRBJ1-1; v_gene: TRBV19; CDR3aa: ASSMKLTDRLNTEAF